The subject of this entry is one TCR beta chain. Its antigen is not identified. The record originates from a study of T cell responses to AZD1222 COVID-19 vaccine. Findings and limits, study-wide: Nearly half of spike-specific TCRs reportedly go after variant regions that carry no mutations.

Assay used: immunoSEQ multiplex PCR; TCRdb lists only in-frame clones, some missing. The sample records nearly 100,000 clones, about 88% being singletons. The sequencing here drew on peripheral blood, taken on day 0 of AZD1222 vaccination. This clonotype was sampled from an adult in good health.

DNA for the CDR3: TGTGCCAGCAGTGTAGGGGTCGGTGGCTACACCTTC. Translated, it gives CASSVGVGGYTF. The rearrangement joins TRBV2 to TRBJ1-2; tentative D call: TRBD1 (5 bases). The CDR3 extends over 12 amino acids. V lost 4 bases to trimming and J lost 7 bases, with 10 bases between them. Germline CDR1 reads SNHLY; CDR2 reads FYNNEI.